The 20 T cell receptor beta chains in this list originate from one sample, sequenced in a study of glioma-infiltrating T cells after dendritic cell vaccination. Time point in this sample: after dendritic cell vaccination, including at tumor progression/relapse. Generated by immunoSEQ multiplex PCR, the TCRdb table keeps only in-frame clones and is missing some. The table has fewer than 70,000 clones, more than 75% seen once. This material consisted of blood, taken after dendritic cell vaccination. The receptor set was obtained from a human donor with glioblastoma.

In DNA form, the CDR3 reads TGTGCCAGCACCCCGGAGGGGCTAGGCACAGATACGCAGTATTTT. It specifies CASTPEGLGTDTQYF. The chain recombines TRBV11-3 with TRBJ2-3, with D possibly matching TRBD2 (6 bases). There are 15 residues in the CDR3. CDR1 SGHNT and CDR2 YENEEA come from the germline V gene. The V gene lost 7 bases and the J gene lost 1 base, with 15 bases spanning the gap.

The chain is built from TRBV2 and TRBJ1-1; perhaps TRBD1 as D (5 bases). V was cut by 6 bases and J by 3 bases, with 14 bases left in between. Germline V lookup: CDR1 SNHLY, CDR2 FYNNEI. This CDR3 has 14 residues. In nucleotides, the CDR3 is TGTGCCAGCAGGTGGGACGGGGGAGACACTGAAGCTTTCTTT. Translation gives CASRWDGGDTEAFF.

The V gene is TRBV19, the J gene TRBJ1-2, with TRBD1 matching over 7 bases. CDR3 size: 16 residues. Germline V CDR1 and CDR2: LNHDA, SQIVND (reference sequence). The junction had 12 bases not matched to a gene; V was cut back by 4 bases and J by 4 bases. CDR3 sequence reads: CASSTMVGGGSYGYTF. The CDR3, as DNA: TGTGCCAGTAGTACTATGGTAGGAGGGGGCAGCTATGGCTACACCTTC. Variable domain in full (rest from reference TRBV19 and TRBJ1-2): DGGITQSPKYLFRKEGQNVTLSCEQNLNHDAMYWYRQDPGQGLRLIYYSQIVNDFQKGDIAEGYSVSREKKESFPLTVTSAQKNPTAFYLCASSTMVGGGSYGYTFGSGTRLTVV.

This clone was recorded once. In nucleotides, the CDR3 is TGCGCCAGCAGCCAAGCACTAGCGGGGGGGCTAGATACGCAGTATTTT. Encoded protein: CASSQALAGGLDTQYF. The chain couples TRBV4-1 to TRBJ2-3; 13 bases are shared with TRBD2. The germline gives CDR1 MGHRA, CDR2 YSYEKL. The V and J ends lost 1 base and 5 bases, in that order; junction bases with no gene match: 3. The CDR3 has 16 residues.

The chain joins TRBV7-6 to TRBJ2-1; the match to TRBD2 covers 9 bases. The V gene end was trimmed by 6 bases and the J gene end by 6 bases; junction bases not matched to a gene: 9. CDR1 and CDR2 (germline): SGHVS, FNYEAQ. CDR3 length: 15 amino acids. The DNA for the CDR3 is TGTGCCAGCAGTTACGGAGCGGGGGGTTCCAATGAGCAGTTCTTC. This codes for CASSYGAGGSNEQFF.

The chain recombines TRBV5-4 with TRBJ1-2, with 9 bases aligning to TRBD1. Trimming took 6 bases from V and 4 from J; bases not matched to a gene: 7. Germline-derived CDR1 and CDR2 are SGHNT and YYREEE (reference sequence). There are 14 residues in the CDR3. The CDR3 sequence is CASKNRDRAYGYTF. DNA for the CDR3: TGTGCCAGCAAGAACCGGGACAGGGCCTATGGCTACACCTTC.

A note on this clone: The sample has other DNA sequences that encode this CDR3 too. V gene TRBV14 combines with J gene TRBJ2-3; unclear D gene. This CDR3 is 13 amino acids long. Trimming stripped 4 bases from V and 4 bases from J, with 9 bases between. CDR1 and CDR2 from the germline V gene are SGHDN and FVKESK. CDR3 nucleotide sequence: TGTGCCAGCAGCCCTTTTCTCGCAGATACGCAGTATTTT. It is translated as CASSPFLADTQYF.

The J gene is TRBJ2-3, the V gene TRBV6-6; 7 nucleotides match TRBD2. V trimming: 8 bases; J trimming: 3 bases; junction bases outside the gene matches: 5. The CDR3 is 13 amino acids. Per germline, CDR1 MNHNY and CDR2 SVGAGI (reference sequence). CDR3 sequence (DNA): TGTGCCAGCGGTGGGGAGGGAACAGATACGCAGTATTTT. Its protein product is CASGGEGTDTQYF.

The rearrangement links TRBV4-3 to TRBJ2-7, with 7 bases fitting TRBD1. There are 14 residues in the CDR3. V lost 3 bases to trimming and J lost 2 bases; unmatched junction nucleotides: 4. Per germline, CDR1 LGHNA and CDR2 YSLEER. The CDR3 is CASSQRTGTYEQYF. The CDR3 DNA follows: TGCGCCAGCAGCCAGCGGACAGGAACCTACGAGCAGTACTTC.

This chain joins TRBV5-5 and TRBJ1-4, with TRBD1 matching 7 bases. This CDR3 comprises 13 residues. Trimming took 1 base from V and 12 from J; bases not matched to a gene: 6. Germline values: CDR1 SGHKS, CDR2 YYEKEE (reference sequence). The CDR3, as DNA: TGTGCCAGCAGCTTGTGGACAGGAAGGGAACTGTTTTTT. Its translation: CASSLWTGRELFF.

The chain uses TRBV7-6 and TRBJ2-1; D is uncertain. Germline CDR1 and CDR2: SGHVS and FNYEAQ. V was trimmed by 1 base and J by 9 bases, leaving 10 bases between them. This CDR3 spans 13 amino acids. The CDR3 region is CASSLGASGEQFF. In nucleotides, the CDR3 is TGTGCCAGCAGCTTAGGGGCCTCCGGTGAGCAGTTCTTC.

In the case of this clone: The junction departs from the called germline gene at one end, perhaps through a read error. V is TRBV7-7 and J is TRBJ2-5; 8 positions agree with TRBD2. The germline V gene has CDR1 SSHAT and CDR2 FNYEAQ (reference sequence). This CDR3 has 15 residues. The CDR3 region is CASSRDEAGVETQYF. CDR3 bases: TGTGCTAGCAGCCGGGATGAAGCGGGGGTGGAGACCCAGTACTTC.

The chain employs TRBV5-1 and TRBJ1-1; 12 bases are shared with TRBD1. The CDR3 spans 16 residues. The germline V gene has CDR1 SGHRS and CDR2 YFSETQ. After removal of 6 bases from V and 4 bases from J, the junction contained 10 bases not matched to a gene. CDR3 sequence: CASTWGGQGAGTEAFF. The CDR3 DNA reads as TGCGCCAGCACCTGGGGGGGACAGGGGGCGGGCACTGAAGCTTTCTTT. The complete variable domain, with remaining parts taken from reference TRBV5-1 and TRBJ1-1, reads KAGVTQTPRYLIKTRGQQVTLSCSPISGHRSVSWYQQTPGQGLQFLFEYFSETQRNKGNFPGRFSGRQFSNSRSEMNVSTLELGDSALYLCASTWGGQGAGTEAFFGQGTRLTVV.

A note on this clone: One end of the junction does not line up with germline, which may come from a read error. V usage is TRBV7-3 and J usage is TRBJ1-1; 7 bases map to TRBD1. This CDR3 has 14 residues. The germline V gene encodes CDR1 SGHTA and CDR2 FQGTGA. The CDR3 nucleotides are TGTGCCGGCAGCCCTGGAATTACAGGGGATGAAGCTTTCTTT. Translating gives CAGSPGITGDEAFF.

This clone was recorded once. V and J are TRBV7-2 and TRBJ2-2; tentatively, D is TRBD2 (5 bases). The CDR3 has 16 amino acids. The V and J ends lost 3 bases and 6 bases respectively, with 17 bases between them. The V gene's germline CDR1 is SGHTA and CDR2 FQGNSA. Here the CDR3 DNA reads TGTGCCAGCAGCTTCCGCCTTGTCGGGGTCCCCGGGGAGCTGTTTTTT. It translates to CASSFRLVGVPGELFF.

The table lists this clone with a few counts. The gene calls are TRBV25-1 and TRBJ1-3, with D possibly matching TRBD1 (6 bases). CDR3 length: 15 residues. Deletions cut 5 bases from V and 4 bases from J, with 15 bases between. Germline V gives CDR1 MGHDK, CDR2 SYGVNS. The CDR3: CASSTPPGQGNTIYF. The CDR3 DNA follows: TGTGCCAGCAGTACCCCTCCGGGACAAGGAAACACCATATATTTT.

The genes are TRBV7-2 and TRBJ1-5, with D uncertain. V was trimmed by 0 bases and J by 0 bases, leaving 6 bases between them. CDR3 length: 15 amino acids. Germline CDR1 and CDR2: SGHTA and FQGNSA. CDR3 sequence (DNA): TGTGCCAGCAGCTTAGCTAGTTATAGCAATCAGCCCCAGCATTTT. Translation gives CASSLASYSNQPQHF. The complete variable domain, with remaining parts taken from reference TRBV7-2 and TRBJ1-5, reads GAGVSQSPSNKVTEKGKDVELRCDPISGHTALYWYRQSLGQGLEFLIYFQGNSAPDKSGLPSDRFSAERTGGSVSTLTIQRTQQEDSAVYLCASSLASYSNQPQHFGDGTRLSIL.

The DNA of the CDR3 is TGTGCCAGCTCCCTCGACGGGATAGGCTACGAGCAGTACTTC. It codes for CASSLDGIGYEQYF. The gene calls are TRBV18 and TRBJ2-7, with D maybe TRBD2 (5 bases). The V end lost 6 bases, the J end lost 3 bases, and 15 bases lay between the germline ends. CDR1 is KGHSH and CDR2 is LQKENI in the germline V gene. The CDR3 spans 14 residues.

The CDR3 sequence: CASSSYREVNEQFF. In DNA, the CDR3 is TGTGCCAGCAGTTCTTACAGGGAAGTGAATGAGCAGTTCTTC. The chain recombines TRBV27 with TRBJ2-1; a possible D gene is TRBD1 (6 bases). CDR1 MNHEY and CDR2 SMNVEV come from the germline V gene (reference sequence). The CDR3 loop spans 14 amino acids. V dropped 4 bases and J dropped 7 bases, with 14 bases sitting between them.

The chain links TRBV7-9 to TRBJ2-7; no clear D. V lost 5 bases and J lost 4, with 12 bases in between. Germline V CDR1 and CDR2: SEHNR, FQNEAQ (reference sequence). The CDR3 covers 13 residues. CDR3 sequence: CASSPSRSYEQYF. The CDR3 coding sequence is TGTGCCAGCAGCCCGTCGCGGTCATACGAGCAGTACTTC.